These T cell receptor beta chains were read from a single sample in a study of cytomegalovirus exposure and HLA in healthy donors. Method: immunoSEQ multiplex PCR; TCRdb's copy keeps in-frame clones and lacks some. Among 80,000 to 100,000 clones listed, 81% were seen once. Sequencing was carried out using PBMCs. The receptors stem from a middle-aged man in good health and CMV-seronegative. CDR3s include the opening cysteine and the closing phenylalanine or tryptophan. Fields, in order: D gene, J gene, V gene, clone size, CDR3 protein, CDR3 DNA. D genes are given only for firm matches. Expanded clones are given a class, and other clones once, few, many or no size at all.

TRBD2	TRBJ2-7	TRBV4-1	-	CASSPLGLAGTYEQYF	TGCGCCAGCAGCCCCTTGGGACTAGCGGGAACCTACGAGCAGTACTTC
-	TRBJ2-1	TRBV7-8	-	CASSFAWGDYNEQFF	TGTGCCAGCAGCTTTGCGTGGGGCGACTACAATGAGCAGTTCTTC
TRBD2	TRBJ2-5	TRBV5-4	-	CASNKPGLGGETQYF	TGTGCCAGCAACAAACCGGGACTAGGCGGAGAGACCCAGTACTTC
TRBD2	TRBJ2-5	TRBV7-2	-	CASSKILAGLGETQYF	TGTGCCAGCAGCAAAATACTAGCGGGGTTGGGAGAGACCCAGTACTTC
TRBD1	TRBJ1-6	TRBV7-9	-	CASSRDRVKPSPLHF	TGTGCCAGCAGCCGCGACAGGGTGAAGCCTTCACCCCTCCACTTT
-	TRBJ2-2	TRBV5-4	few	CASSLNRANTGELFF	TGTGCCAGCAGCTTGAACAGGGCGAACACCGGGGAGCTGTTTTTT
TRBD1	TRBJ2-3	TRBV5-6	-	CASSMDRGRRPDTQYF	TGTGCCAGCAGCATGGACAGGGGCCGACGCCCAGATACGCAGTATTTT
-	TRBJ1-4	TRBV19	few	CASSQTGRGEKLFF	TGTGCCAGTAGTCAGACAGGACGGGGTGAAAAACTGTTTTTT
TRBD1	TRBJ2-7	TRBV5-5	-	CASTMDRVYDEQYF	TGTGCCAGCACCATGGACAGGGTGTACGACGAGCAGTACTTC
-	TRBJ2-1	TRBV27	-	CASSPSRRGDYNEQFF	TGTGCCAGCAGTCCCTCCCGGCGGGGAGATTACAATGAGCAGTTCTTC
TRBD1	TRBJ1-1	TRBV6-6	-	CASSKTGGDGTEAFF	TGTGCCAGCAGTAAGACAGGGGGCGATGGGACTGAAGCTTTCTTT
TRBD2	TRBJ2-4	TRBV5-1	-	CASSLTSGGFVIQYF	TGCGCCAGCAGCTTGACTAGCGGGGGGTTCGTCATTCAGTACTTC
-	TRBJ1-5	TRBV5-1	few	CASSLVPGNQPQHF	TGCGCCAGCAGCTTAGTTCCCGGGAATCAGCCCCAGCATTTT
-	TRBJ1-6	TRBV19	once	CASSISRGHNSPLHF	TGTGCCAGTAGTATCAGCAGGGGTCATAATTCACCCCTCCACTTT
TRBD1	TRBJ2-3	TRBV28	once	CASSEPGQIISTDTQYF	TGTGCCAGCTCAGAACCGGGACAGATTATTTCCACAGATACGCAGTATTTT
TRBD1	TRBJ1-1	TRBV6-5	-	CASSGQGARDTEAFF	TGTGCCAGCAGTGGACAGGGGGCTCGGGACACTGAAGCTTTCTTT
TRBD1	TRBJ1-4	TRBV6-1	-	CASGGQGKGNEKLFF	TGTGCCAGCGGGGGACAGGGGAAGGGGAATGAAAAACTGTTTTTT
TRBD2	TRBJ2-5	TRBV4-1	-	CASSQPGGQETQYF	TGCGCCAGCAGCCAACCGGGGGGGCAAGAGACCCAGTACTTC
TRBD1	TRBJ1-6	TRBV27	-	CASSLGGTANNSPLHF	TGTGCCAGCAGTTTAGGTGGGACAGCCAATAATTCACCCCTCCACTTT
-	TRBJ2-2	TRBV25-1	few	CASSEMWATGQNTGELFF	TGTGCCAGCAGTGAAATGTGGGCTACAGGGCAGAACACCGGGGAGCTGTTTTTT
TRBD1	TRBJ1-2	TRBV5-4	few	CASSLGQGRGGYTF	TGTGCCAGCAGCTTGGGACAGGGCAGAGGTGGCTACACCTTC
-	TRBJ1-1	TRBV10-2	-	CASTIGRGLKNTEAFF	TGCGCCAGCACCATAGGCCGGGGACTCAAGAACACTGAAGCTTTCTTT
-	TRBJ2-7	TRBV6-1	-	CASSEVGGYEQYF	TGTGCCAGCAGTGAAGTCGGCGGGTACGAGCAGTACTTC
-	TRBJ1-2	TRBV25-1	-	CASSESFTRQRGYTF	TGTGCCAGCAGTGAATCATTCACCCGACAGAGGGGCTACACCTTC
-	TRBJ1-1	TRBV5-1	few	CASSLVGGDGAFF	TGCGCCAGCAGCTTGGTTGGAGGGGACGGAGCTTTCTTT
-	TRBJ1-2	TRBV2	few	CASRSRDGYTF	TGTGCCAGCAGGTCCCGGGATGGCTACACCTTC
TRBD1	TRBJ1-6	TRBV4-1	-	CASSQEGTGGNSPLHF	TGCGCCAGCAGCCAAGAAGGGACAGGGGGTAATTCACCCCTCCACTTT
TRBD2	TRBJ2-3	TRBV27	-	CASTPLGGGAADTQYF	TGTGCCAGCACCCCTCTGGGCGGGGGGGCAGCCGATACGCAGTATTTT
-	TRBJ1-2	TRBV28	-	CASSFRQAWSNYGYTF	TGTGCCAGCAGTTTTCGGCAAGCATGGAGCAACTATGGCTACACCTTC
-	TRBJ1-2	TRBV6-1	-	CASKMGGGGYGYTF	TGTGCCAGCAAGATGGGGGGGGGCGGCTATGGCTACACCTTC
-	TRBJ2-3	TRBV19	-	CASSIGTRGVDTQYF	TGTGCCAGTAGTATAGGGACAAGGGGTGTGGATACGCAGTATTTT
-	TRBJ1-5	TRBV7-9	-	CSSSLRGGPQHF	TGTTCCAGCAGCTTACGGGGGGGGCCCCAGCATTTT
TRBD1	TRBJ2-7	TRBV7-2	once	CASSLTDRGIRYF	TGTGCCAGCAGCCTGACGGACAGGGGCATTCGGTACTTC
-	TRBJ1-4	TRBV2	-	CASMGAAELFF	TGTGCCAGCATGGGAGCTGCGGAACTGTTTTTT
TRBD1	TRBJ1-2	TRBV19	-	CASSVGTVLQNYGYTF	TGTGCCAGTAGTGTAGGGACAGTGCTACAAAACTATGGCTACACCTTC